The entry below gives a single TCR beta chain sequence along with its context. The antigen is unknown. Researchers made TCR cDNA using 5'RACE template switching, and this step added a universal primer site and UMIs. One entry per CDR3 protein results from TCRdb running MiXCR on the 5' RACE reads. The sample has hundreds of thousands of distinct CDR3 sequences, approximately 12% seen once. The CDR3 spans 12 residues. The V and J ends lost 8 bases and 7 bases respectively, with 11 bases between them. This entry belongs to a study of T cells after yellow fever vaccination. As for the study in general: Those fractions that held only low numbers of cells were prepared using the SMART-Seq v4 Ultra Low Input RNA kit.

Findings and caveats of the study: Abundant clonotypes from the bulk population could contaminate FACS-sorted repertoires.

Specimen: PBMCs, collected on the day of the yellow fever booster vaccination. The receptor was isolated from a man aged 25-45 years who received the YFV17D yellow fever vaccine. The V and J genes are TRBV12-3 or TRBV12-4 and TRBJ2-2; no firm D call. The CDR3 region is CASLLGGGELFF. The CDR3 coding sequence is TGTGCCAGCCTCCTCGGCGGCGGGGAGCTGTTTTTT.